The clone carrying this T cell receptor beta chain was picked up many times. The data originate from a study of T cells in Graves' hyperthyroidism and ophthalmopathy. RNA transcripts were the template for amplifying TCR beta CDR3 regions. RT-PCR in the first round (using the HTBI primer set) targeted the TCR CDR3. A single record per CDR3 protein comes from TCRdb applying MiXCR to the multiplex PCR reads. Of 600,000 or so distinct CDR3 sequences detected, 12% to 15% appear once; the ten largest clones hold roughly 7%. V lost 1 base, J lost 5 bases, and 15 bases lay in between. The germline V gene has CDR1 MNHEY and CDR2 SMNVEV (reference sequence). This CDR3 comprises 15 residues.

V gene TRBV27 combines with J gene TRBJ2-7; D perhaps matches TRBD2 (6 bases). The TCR was taken from a woman between 18 and 30 years old with Graves' ophthalmopathy. Material for sequencing was blood. The CDR3 region has the DNA TGTGCCAGCAGTTTATACGGGGGTTCGGCGGACGAGCAGTACTTC. Its protein product is CASSLYGGSADEQYF.